The entry below describes one T cell receptor beta chain. Trimming removed 0 bases from V and 4 bases from J; junction bases left unmatched: 8. CDR3 length equals 17 residues. Germline-derived CDR1 and CDR2 are LNHDA and SQIVND (reference sequence). This record comes from a study of blood T cell repertoires in COVID-19. Study-wide context: The United States, Italy and Spain were the sources of the acute and convalescent COVID-19 samples. Nucleic acid was either cDNA or gDNA, and it came from T cells, B-cell-depleted T cells, or PBMCs.

Per the authors' pipeline: How many nucleated cells were present was estimated from reference gene primer amplification. Method: immunoSEQ multiplex PCR; TCRdb's copy keeps in-frame clones and lacks some. V and J calls and clone size follow that table, whereas D and trimming were derived from the DNA. The sample has 97,000 or so clones, 90% seen once. This receptor was obtained from a man aged 50 or older with acute or convalescent COVID-19. This chain links TRBV19 with TRBJ2-3; 9 bases match TRBD1. Source material: peripheral blood. The CDR3 loop is CASSIDKGTGIADTQYF. DNA of the CDR3: TGTGCCAGTAGTATAGATAAAGGGACAGGGATAGCAGATACGCAGTATTTT.